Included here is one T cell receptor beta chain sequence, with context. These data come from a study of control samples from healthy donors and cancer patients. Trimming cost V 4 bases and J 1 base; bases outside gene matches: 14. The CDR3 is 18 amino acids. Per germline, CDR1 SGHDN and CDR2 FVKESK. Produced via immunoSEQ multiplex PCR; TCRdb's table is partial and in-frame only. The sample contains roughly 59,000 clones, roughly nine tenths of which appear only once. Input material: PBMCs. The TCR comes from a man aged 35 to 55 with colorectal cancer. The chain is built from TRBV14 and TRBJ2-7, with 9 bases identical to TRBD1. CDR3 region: CASSPFFAGTGISYEQYF. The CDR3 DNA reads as TGTGCCAGCAGCCCTTTCTTCGCCGGGACAGGGATTTCCTACGAGCAGTACTTC. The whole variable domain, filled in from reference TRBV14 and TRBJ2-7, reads EAGVTQFPSHSVIEKGQTVTLRCDPISGHDNLYWYRRVMGKEIKFLLHFVKESKQDESGMPNNRFLAERTGGTYSTLKVQPAELEDSGVYFCASSPFFAGTGISYEQYFGPGTRLTVT.